A selection of T cell receptor beta chains follows, all from one sample in a study of OX40 agonist ivuxolimab in advanced cancers. TCRdb's table, derived via immunoSEQ multiplex PCR, lists solely in-frame clones and lacks some. The sample records about 45,000 clones, 80% being singletons. The specimen comprised CD4+ or CD8+ T cells sorted from blood, sampled in a trial of the OX40 agonist ivuxolimab. All receptors come from an adult with an advanced solid tumor such as melanoma, head and neck, liver or kidney cancer. Each CDR3 is given with its conserved first and last residue. Each record gives: CDR3 length, clone size, V gene, D gene, J gene, CDR3 protein, CDR3 DNA. D genes are given only for firm matches. Size values are once, few and many counts, or a class for expanded clones, and some rows have none.

15	-	TRBV4-1	-	TRBJ2-5	CASSQEGNGRGFQYF	TGCGCCAGCAGCCAAGAGGGTAACGGGAGAGGTTTCCAGTACTTC
16	-	TRBV6-6	TRBD1	TRBJ2-7	CASSYLSGTVMREQYF	TGTGCCAGCAGTTACCTCTCCGGGACAGTAATGCGTGAGCAGTACTTC
13	-	TRBV7-3	-	TRBJ1-5	CASSLSANQPQHF	TGTGCCAGCAGCTTATCAGCAAATCAGCCCCAGCATTTT
16	-	TRBV19	-	TRBJ2-1	CASAQGGLTLYNEQFF	TGTGCCAGTGCCCAGGGGGGACTTACCTTGTACAATGAGCAGTTCTTC
15	-	TRBV29-1	-	TRBJ2-5	CSVEVGPGNQETQYF	TGCAGCGTTGAAGTGGGTCCAGGGAACCAAGAGACCCAGTACTTC
16	once	TRBV28	-	TRBJ1-5	CASSFLDFYSNQPQHF	TGTGCCAGCAGTTTCCTGGACTTCTATAGCAATCAGCCCCAGCATTTT
15	-	TRBV5-1	-	TRBJ1-1	CASSPSWGLNTEAFF	TGCGCCAGCAGCCCGAGTTGGGGGCTGAACACTGAAGCTTTCTTT
15	-	TRBV2	TRBD1	TRBJ2-5	CASSVQGQSQETQYF	TGTGCCAGCAGTGTTCAGGGACAGTCCCAAGAGACCCAGTACTTC
16	once	TRBV28	TRBD1	TRBJ2-1	CASSPQGGQGYNEQFF	TGTGCCAGCAGTCCCCAGGGGGGACAGGGTTACAATGAGCAGTTCTTC
15	-	TRBV7-9	-	TRBJ2-4	CASSSQELAKNIQYF	TGTGCCAGCAGCTCACAGGAGCTAGCCAAAAACATTCAGTACTTC
15	-	TRBV7-2	-	TRBJ2-1	CASSFSGTLGHEQFF	TGTGCCAGCAGTTTTTCTGGGACCCTCGGTCATGAGCAGTTCTTC
12	-	TRBV28	-	TRBJ2-3	CASSLRGNTQYF	TGTGCCAGCAGTTTACGGGGGAATACGCAGTATTTT